This TCR beta chain was sequenced for a study of OX40 agonist ivuxolimab in advanced cancers. Study-wide results and limits: CD4+ and CD8+ T cells in blood underwent clonal expansion by week 6 at 0.1 to 3.0 mg/kg.

Measured with immunoSEQ multiplex PCR; TCRdb has only the in-frame clones, and not every one. Seen here are 70,000 to 80,000 clones, 80% to 90% observed once, and the top ten hold approximately 0.86%. The CDR3 has 15 residues. CDR1 and CDR2 (germline): SGHTA, FQGNSA. Trimming shortened V by 3 bases and J by 1 base, and 10 bases separated the two germline ends. This clone was seen just once. What it recognizes is unknown. This TCR derives from an adult with an advanced solid tumor such as melanoma, head and neck, liver or kidney cancer. Sample: CD4+ or CD8+ T cells sorted from blood, taken in a trial of the OX40 agonist ivuxolimab. The rearrangement joins TRBV7-2 to TRBJ1-5; D ambiguous. The CDR3 coding sequence is TGTGCCAGCAGCTTGTTCGGTTCGAGCAATCAGCCCCAGCATTTT. It codes for CASSLFGSSNQPQHF.